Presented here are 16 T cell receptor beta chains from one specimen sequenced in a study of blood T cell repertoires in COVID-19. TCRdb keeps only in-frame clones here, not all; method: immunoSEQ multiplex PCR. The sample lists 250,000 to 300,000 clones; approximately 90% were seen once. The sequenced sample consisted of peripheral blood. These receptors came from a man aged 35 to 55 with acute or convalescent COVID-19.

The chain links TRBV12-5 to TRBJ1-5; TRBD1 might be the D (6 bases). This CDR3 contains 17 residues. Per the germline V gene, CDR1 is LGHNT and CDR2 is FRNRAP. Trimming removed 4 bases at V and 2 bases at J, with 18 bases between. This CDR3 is CASGYQGQLMGNQPQHF. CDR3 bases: TGTGCTAGTGGTTACCAGGGACAATTAATGGGCAATCAGCCCCAGCATTTT.

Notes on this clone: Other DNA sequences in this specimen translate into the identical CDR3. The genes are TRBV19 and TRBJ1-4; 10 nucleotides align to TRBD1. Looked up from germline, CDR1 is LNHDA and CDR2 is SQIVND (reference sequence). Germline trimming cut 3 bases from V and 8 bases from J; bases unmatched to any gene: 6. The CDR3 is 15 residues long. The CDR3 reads CASSIRTGGSEKLFF. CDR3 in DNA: TGTGCCAGTAGTATCAGGACAGGGGGATCAGAAAAACTGTTTTTT.

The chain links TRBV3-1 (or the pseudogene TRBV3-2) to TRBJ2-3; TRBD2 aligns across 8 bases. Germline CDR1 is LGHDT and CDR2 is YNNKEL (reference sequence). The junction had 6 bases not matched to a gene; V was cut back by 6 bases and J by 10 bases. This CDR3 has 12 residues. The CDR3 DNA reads TGTGCCAGCAGACTGGCCGGGGGGGCGCAGTATTTT. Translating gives CASRLAGGAQYF.

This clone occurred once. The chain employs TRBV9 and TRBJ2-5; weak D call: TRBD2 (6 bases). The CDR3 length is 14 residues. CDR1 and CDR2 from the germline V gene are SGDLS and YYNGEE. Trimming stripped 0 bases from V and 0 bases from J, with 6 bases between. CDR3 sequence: CASSVGGDQETQYF. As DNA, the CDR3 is TGTGCCAGCAGCGTAGGCGGGGACCAAGAGACCCAGTACTTC.

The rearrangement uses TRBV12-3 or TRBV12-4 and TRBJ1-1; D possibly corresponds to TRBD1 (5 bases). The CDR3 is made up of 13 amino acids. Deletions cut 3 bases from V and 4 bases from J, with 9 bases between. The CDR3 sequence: CASSFGGGTEAFF. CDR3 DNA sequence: TGTGCCAGCAGTTTCGGGGGGGGCACTGAAGCTTTCTTT.

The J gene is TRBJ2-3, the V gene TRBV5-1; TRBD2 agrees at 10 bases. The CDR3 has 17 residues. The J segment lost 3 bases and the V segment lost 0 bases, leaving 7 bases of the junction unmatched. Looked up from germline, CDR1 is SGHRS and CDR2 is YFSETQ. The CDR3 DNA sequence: TGCGCCAGCAGCTTGGTCCCTAGCGGGGGTGGGACAGATACGCAGTATTTT. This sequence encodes CASSLVPSGGGTDTQYF.

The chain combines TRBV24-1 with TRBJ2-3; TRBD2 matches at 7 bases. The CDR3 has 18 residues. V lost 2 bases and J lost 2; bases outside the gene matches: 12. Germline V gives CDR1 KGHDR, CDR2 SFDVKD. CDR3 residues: CATSDYNPGRGVTDTQYF. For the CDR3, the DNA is TGTGCCACCAGTGATTACAACCCAGGACGGGGGGTCACAGATACGCAGTATTTT.

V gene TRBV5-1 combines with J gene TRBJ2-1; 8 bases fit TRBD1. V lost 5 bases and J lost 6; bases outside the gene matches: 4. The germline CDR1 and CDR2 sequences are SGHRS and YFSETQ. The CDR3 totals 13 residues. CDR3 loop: CASRQGAGNEQFF. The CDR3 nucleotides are TGCGCCAGCAGGCAGGGGGCCGGCAATGAGCAGTTCTTC.

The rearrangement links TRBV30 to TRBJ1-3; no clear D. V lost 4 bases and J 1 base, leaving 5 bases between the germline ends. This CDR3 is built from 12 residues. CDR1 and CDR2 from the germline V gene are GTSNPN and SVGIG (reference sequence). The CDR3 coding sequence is TGTGCCTGGAAGCTTTCTGGAAACACCATATATTTT. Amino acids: CAWKLSGNTIYF.

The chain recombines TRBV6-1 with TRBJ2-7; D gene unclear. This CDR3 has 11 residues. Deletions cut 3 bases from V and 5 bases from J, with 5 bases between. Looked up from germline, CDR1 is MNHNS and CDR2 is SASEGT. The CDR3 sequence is CASSEADEQYF. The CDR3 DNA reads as TGTGCCAGCAGTGAGGCGGACGAGCAGTACTTC.

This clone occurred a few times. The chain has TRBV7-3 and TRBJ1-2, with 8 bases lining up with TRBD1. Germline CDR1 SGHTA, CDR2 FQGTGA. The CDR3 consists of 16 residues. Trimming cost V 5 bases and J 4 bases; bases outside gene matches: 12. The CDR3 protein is CASSRLGQVSSYGYTF. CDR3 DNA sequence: TGTGCCAGCAGCCGTTTGGGACAGGTCTCTTCCTATGGCTACACCTTC.

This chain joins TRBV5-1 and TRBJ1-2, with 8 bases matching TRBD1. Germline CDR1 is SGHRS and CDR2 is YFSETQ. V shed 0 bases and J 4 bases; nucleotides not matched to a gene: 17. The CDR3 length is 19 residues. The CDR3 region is CASSLAGRTGSIGRYGYTF. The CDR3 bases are TGCGCCAGCAGCTTGGCTGGGAGGACAGGGTCCATCGGTCGCTATGGCTACACCTTC.

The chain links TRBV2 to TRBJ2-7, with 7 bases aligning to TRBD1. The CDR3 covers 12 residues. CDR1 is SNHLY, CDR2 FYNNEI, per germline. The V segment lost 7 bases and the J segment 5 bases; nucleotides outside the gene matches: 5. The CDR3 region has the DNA TGTGCCAGCACTGGACAGGCCCACGAGCAGTACTTC. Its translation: CASTGQAHEQYF.

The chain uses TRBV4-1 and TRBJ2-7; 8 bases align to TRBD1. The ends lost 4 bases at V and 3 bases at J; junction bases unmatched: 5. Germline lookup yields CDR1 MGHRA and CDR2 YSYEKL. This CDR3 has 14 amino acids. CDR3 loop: CASSRGTGNYEQYF. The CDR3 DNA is TGCGCCAGCAGCCGAGGGACAGGTAACTACGAGCAGTACTTC.

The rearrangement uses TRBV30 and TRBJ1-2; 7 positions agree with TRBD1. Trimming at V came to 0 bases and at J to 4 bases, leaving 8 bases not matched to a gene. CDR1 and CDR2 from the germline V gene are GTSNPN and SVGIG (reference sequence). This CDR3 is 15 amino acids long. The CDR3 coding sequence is TGTGCCTGGAGTGTAGAACAAGGGACAGCCTATGGCTACACCTTC. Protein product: CAWSVEQGTAYGYTF.

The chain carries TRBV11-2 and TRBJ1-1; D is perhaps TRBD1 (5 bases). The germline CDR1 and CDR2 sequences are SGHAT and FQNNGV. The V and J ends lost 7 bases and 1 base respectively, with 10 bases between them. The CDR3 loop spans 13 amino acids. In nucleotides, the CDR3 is TGTGCCAGCAACCCGGGGGGGAACACTGAAGCTTTCTTT. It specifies CASNPGGNTEAFF.